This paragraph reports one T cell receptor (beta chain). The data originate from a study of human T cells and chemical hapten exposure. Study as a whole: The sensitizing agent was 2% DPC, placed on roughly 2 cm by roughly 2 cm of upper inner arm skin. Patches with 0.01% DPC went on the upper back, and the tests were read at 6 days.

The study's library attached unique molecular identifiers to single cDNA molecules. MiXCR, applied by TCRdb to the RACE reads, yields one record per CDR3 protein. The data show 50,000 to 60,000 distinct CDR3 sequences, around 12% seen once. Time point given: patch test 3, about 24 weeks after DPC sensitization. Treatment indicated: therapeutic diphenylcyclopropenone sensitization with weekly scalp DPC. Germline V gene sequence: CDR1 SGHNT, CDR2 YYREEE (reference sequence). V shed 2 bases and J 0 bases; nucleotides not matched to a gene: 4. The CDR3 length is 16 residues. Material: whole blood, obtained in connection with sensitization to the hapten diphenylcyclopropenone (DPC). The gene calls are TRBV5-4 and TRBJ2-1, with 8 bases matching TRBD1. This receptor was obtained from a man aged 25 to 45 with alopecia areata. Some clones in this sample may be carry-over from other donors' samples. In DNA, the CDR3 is TGTGCCAGCAGCTTAGGACAGGGAAGCTCCTACAATGAGCAGTTCTTC. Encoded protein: CASSLGQGSSYNEQFF.